Each of the 14 T cell receptor beta chains below was sequenced from the same sample in a study of human T cells and chemical hapten exposure (dated by TCRdb to about 2021). The library came from RACE. Instrument on record: NextSeq 500. TCRdb reworked the public reads: Q25 trimming with fastp, MiXCR clone assembly, productive beta chains retained. Each entry merges the rows of one CDR3 protein and shows their most common DNA and genes. This sample comprises 350,000 to 450,000 distinct CDR3 sequences, 4.5% to 6% of them detected only once. The ten largest clones add up to around 2.6% of the sample. Read against the paper, the sample's time point label means: pre-sensitization, week 0. The sample's treatment or condition label is to be understood as: therapeutic diphenylcyclopropenone sensitization with weekly scalp DPC. The specimen comprised whole blood, sampled in connection with sensitization to the hapten diphenylcyclopropenone (DPC). These receptors all come from a woman aged 50 to 60 with alopecia areata. Some clones in this sample may be carry-over from other donors' samples.

The genes are TRBV5-1 and TRBJ1-6; a possible D gene is TRBD1 (5 bases). The CDR3 has 18 residues. Trimming removed 4 bases at V and 8 bases at J, with 25 bases between. Germline lookup yields CDR1 SGHRS and CDR2 YFSETQ. The CDR3 sequence: CASSLLAGTDVTYSPLHF. CDR3 DNA sequence: TGCGCCAGCAGCCTCCTTGCCGGGACCGATGTAACCTATTCACCCCTCCACTTT.

This clonotype was recorded many times. The chain recombines TRBV15 with TRBJ2-4; 12 positions match TRBD2. There are 17 residues in the CDR3. The V segment lost 0 bases and the J segment 4 bases; nucleotides outside the gene matches: 4. The germline gives CDR1 LNHNV, CDR2 YYDKDF (reference sequence). The CDR3 region is CATSREKLAGGKNIQYF. The CDR3 region has the DNA TGTGCCACCAGCAGAGAAAAACTAGCGGGAGGAAAAAACATTCAGTACTTC.

The V gene is TRBV6-2 or TRBV6-3, the J gene TRBJ1-1, with 7 bases that match TRBD1. The CDR3 has 16 residues. V shed 8 bases, J shed 0 bases, and the junction held 12 bases outside the gene matches. Per the germline V gene, CDR1 is MNHEY and CDR2 is SVGEGT. The CDR3 nucleotides are TGTGCCAGCTTCGGTGAGGGGGCGGCGATGAACACTGAAGCTTTCTTT. As protein: CASFGEGAAMNTEAFF.

This clonotype was counted at least ten times. V usage is TRBV7-9 and J usage is TRBJ2-1; 10 bases align to TRBD1. The V segment lost 5 bases and the J segment 7 bases; nucleotides outside the gene matches: 2. This CDR3 comprises 13 residues. CDR1 is SEHNR and CDR2 is FQNEAQ in the germline V gene (reference sequence). CDR3 in amino acids: CASSGQGGNEQFF. CDR3 bases: TGTGCCAGCAGCGGACAGGGGGGGAATGAGCAGTTCTTC.

This clonotype was seen at least ten times. This rearrangement joins TRBV28 to TRBJ1-1; a weak D match, TRBD1 (6 bases). Trimming pared 6 bases from V and 11 bases from J, leaving 16 bases between. The CDR3 contains 12 residues. Germline CDR1 MDHEN, CDR2 SYDVKM. The CDR3 nucleotides read TGTGCCAGCAGGGGTACAGGGTCGCGGGCTTTCTTT. Its protein product is CASRGTGSRAFF.

The chain has TRBV7-8 and TRBJ2-3; D is uncertain. CDR1 and CDR2 (germline): SGHVS, FQNEAQ. V lost 5 bases and J lost 5, with 11 bases in between. CDR3 length equals 13 residues. The CDR3 DNA reads TGTGCCAGCAGCCTAACGGCCGGAGATACGCAGTATTTT. It translates to CASSLTAGDTQYF.

This clonotype came up a few times. The chain uses TRBV7-2 and TRBJ2-1; unclear D gene. The V gene's germline CDR1 is SGHTA and CDR2 FQGNSA. CDR3 length: 14 amino acids. V lost 4 bases to trimming and J lost 5 bases, with 12 bases between them. The CDR3 DNA reads as TGTGCCAGCAGCTCCCTAGTGAGCCACAATGAGCAGTTCTTC. Encoded protein: CASSSLVSHNEQFF.

This clonotype was seen ten or more times. The chain combines TRBV7-2 with TRBJ2-3; D possibly corresponds to TRBD2 (7 bases). The CDR3 loop spans 18 amino acids. V lost 5 bases and J lost 0, with 21 bases in between. Germline V gene lookup returns CDR1 SGHTA and CDR2 FQGNSA. The CDR3 loop is CASSLRGRGGASTDTQYF. DNA for the CDR3: TGTGCCAGCAGCCTGAGGGGCCGCGGGGGCGCTAGCACAGATACGCAGTATTTT.

At least ten counts were recorded for this clonotype. This chain joins TRBV28 and TRBJ2-7; D ambiguous. Looked up from germline, CDR1 is MDHEN and CDR2 is SYDVKM. Trimming removed 8 bases from V and 5 bases from J, with 13 bases in between. There are 12 residues in the CDR3. For the CDR3, the DNA is TGTGCCAGCGAAGACTGGACCCACGAGCAGTACTTC. Protein sequence: CASEDWTHEQYF.

This clonotype was recorded at least ten times. The chain recombines TRBV4-2 with TRBJ2-2, with D perhaps matching TRBD2 (6 bases). There are 17 residues in the CDR3. Germline CDR1 reads LGHNA; CDR2 reads YNFKEQ. V was clipped by 0 bases and J by 2 bases, with 13 bases between them. This CDR3 is CASSQEGRRSNTGELFF. CDR3 DNA sequence: TGTGCCAGCAGCCAAGAGGGGAGGAGATCTAACACCGGGGAGCTGTTTTTT.

The V and J genes are TRBV7-9 and TRBJ2-1; 7 bases agree with TRBD1. The CDR3 sequence is 12 residues long. Trimming at V came to 5 bases and at J to 8 bases, leaving 3 bases not matched to a gene. Germline V lookup: CDR1 SEHNR, CDR2 FQNEAQ (reference sequence). CDR3 amino acids: CASSRGLHEQFF. CDR3 coding DNA: TGTGCCAGCAGCAGGGGGCTGCATGAGCAGTTCTTC.

This clonotype was picked up many times. This chain uses TRBV6-5 with TRBJ2-3; TRBD1 aligns across 7 bases. With 4 bases clipped from V and 4 bases from J, the junction kept 14 bases outside the gene matches. Germline V gene lookup returns CDR1 MNHEY and CDR2 SVGAGI. The CDR3 is 17 amino acids. The DNA of the CDR3 is TGTGCCAGCAGTTCCTCACAGGGGCCCTACGGGGCAGATACGCAGTATTTT. This translates into CASSSSQGPYGADTQYF.

In this sample, this clonotype turned up many times. V gene TRBV27 combines with J gene TRBJ2-1; the D is unclear. Germline V CDR1 and CDR2: MNHEY, SMNVEV (reference sequence). Trimming removed 2 bases from V and 5 bases from J, with 7 bases in between. This CDR3 comprises 13 residues. CDR3: CASSLTVHNEQFF. CDR3 bases: TGTGCCAGCAGTTTAACCGTCCACAATGAGCAGTTCTTC.

This clonotype was detected many times. V usage is TRBV10-1 and J usage is TRBJ2-1; 11 bases match TRBD2. The CDR3 has 15 amino acids. Per the germline V gene, CDR1 is WNHNN and CDR2 is SYGVQD (reference sequence). Trimming at V came to 3 bases and at J to 4 bases, leaving 2 bases not matched to a gene. The DNA for the CDR3 is TGCGCCAGCAGTGAAGGACTAGCGGGTTACAATGAGCAGTTCTTC. Amino acid sequence: CASSEGLAGYNEQFF.